This T cell receptor beta chain is drawn from a study of prognosis after radiotherapy for stage I lung cancer. Whole-study context: Non-small cell lung cancer patients at stage I were enrolled between early 2018 and January 2019. General study points: The authors did not determine whether the expanded TCR clones were tumor-specific.

Comment on this clonotype: Its antigen is still unknown. This likely reflects a read error, since a far larger clone is one base away.

Genomic DNA provided the template from which TCR beta CDR3 was amplified by two-round multiplex PCR. Round one of PCR was performed, and it used primers specific to each TRBV and TRBJ gene. TCRdb used MiXCR to reprocess the multiplex PCR reads, holding one entry per CDR3 protein. The sample holds 14,000 or so distinct CDR3 sequences; around 35% are singletons and the top ten take around two fifths. The CDR3 covers 15 residues. CDR1 is MNHNS, CDR2 SASEGT, per germline. Sequenced material: PBMCs, taken before or after stereotactic body radiation therapy (not recorded which). The chain recombines TRBV6-1 with TRBJ1-4; tentative D call: TRBD1 (6 bases). The origin of this receptor is a donor aged 50 or older with non-small cell lung cancer. The CDR3 region has the DNA TGTGCCAGCAGTTTACAGGGAGGTTTTACTGAAAAAATGTTTTTT. It is translated as CASSLQGGFTEKMFF.